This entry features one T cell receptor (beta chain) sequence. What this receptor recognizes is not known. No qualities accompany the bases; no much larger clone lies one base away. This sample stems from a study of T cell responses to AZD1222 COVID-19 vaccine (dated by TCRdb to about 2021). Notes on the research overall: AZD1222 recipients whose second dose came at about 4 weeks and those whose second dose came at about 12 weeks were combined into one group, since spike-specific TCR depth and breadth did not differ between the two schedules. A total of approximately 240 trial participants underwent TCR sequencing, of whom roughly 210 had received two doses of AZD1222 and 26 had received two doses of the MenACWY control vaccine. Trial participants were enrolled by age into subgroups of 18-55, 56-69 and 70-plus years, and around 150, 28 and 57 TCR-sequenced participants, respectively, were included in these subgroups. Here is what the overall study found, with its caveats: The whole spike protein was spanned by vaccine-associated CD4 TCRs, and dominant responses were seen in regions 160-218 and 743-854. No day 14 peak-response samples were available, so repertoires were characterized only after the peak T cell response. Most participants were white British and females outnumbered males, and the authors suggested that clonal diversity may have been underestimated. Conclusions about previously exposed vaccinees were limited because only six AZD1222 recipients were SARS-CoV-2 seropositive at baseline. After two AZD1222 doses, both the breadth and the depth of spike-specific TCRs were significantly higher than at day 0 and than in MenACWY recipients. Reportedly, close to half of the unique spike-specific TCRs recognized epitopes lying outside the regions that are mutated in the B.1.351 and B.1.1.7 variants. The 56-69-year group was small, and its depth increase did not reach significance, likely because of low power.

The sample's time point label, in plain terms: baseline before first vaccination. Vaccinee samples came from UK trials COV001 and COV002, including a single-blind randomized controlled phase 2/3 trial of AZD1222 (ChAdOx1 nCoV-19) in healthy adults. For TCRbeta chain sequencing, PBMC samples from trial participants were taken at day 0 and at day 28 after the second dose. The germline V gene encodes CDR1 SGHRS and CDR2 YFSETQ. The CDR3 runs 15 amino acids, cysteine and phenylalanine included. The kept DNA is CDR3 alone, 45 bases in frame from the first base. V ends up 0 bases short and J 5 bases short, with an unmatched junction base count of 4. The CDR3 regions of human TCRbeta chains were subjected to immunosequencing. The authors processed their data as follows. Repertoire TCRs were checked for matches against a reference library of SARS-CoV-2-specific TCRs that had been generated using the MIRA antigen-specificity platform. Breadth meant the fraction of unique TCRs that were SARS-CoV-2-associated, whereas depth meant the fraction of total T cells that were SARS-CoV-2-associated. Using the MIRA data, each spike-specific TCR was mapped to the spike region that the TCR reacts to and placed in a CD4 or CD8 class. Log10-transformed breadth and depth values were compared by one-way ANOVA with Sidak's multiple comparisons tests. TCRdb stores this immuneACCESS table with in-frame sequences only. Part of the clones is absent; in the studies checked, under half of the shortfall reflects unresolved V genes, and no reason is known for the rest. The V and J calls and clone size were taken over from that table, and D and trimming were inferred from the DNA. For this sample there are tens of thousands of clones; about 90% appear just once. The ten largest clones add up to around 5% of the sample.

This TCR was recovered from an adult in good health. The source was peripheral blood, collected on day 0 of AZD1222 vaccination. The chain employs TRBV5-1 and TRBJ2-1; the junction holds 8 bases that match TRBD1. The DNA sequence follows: TGCGCCAGCAGCTTGGTGGGACAGGCAAACAATGAGCAGTTCTTC. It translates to CASSLVGQANNEQFF.